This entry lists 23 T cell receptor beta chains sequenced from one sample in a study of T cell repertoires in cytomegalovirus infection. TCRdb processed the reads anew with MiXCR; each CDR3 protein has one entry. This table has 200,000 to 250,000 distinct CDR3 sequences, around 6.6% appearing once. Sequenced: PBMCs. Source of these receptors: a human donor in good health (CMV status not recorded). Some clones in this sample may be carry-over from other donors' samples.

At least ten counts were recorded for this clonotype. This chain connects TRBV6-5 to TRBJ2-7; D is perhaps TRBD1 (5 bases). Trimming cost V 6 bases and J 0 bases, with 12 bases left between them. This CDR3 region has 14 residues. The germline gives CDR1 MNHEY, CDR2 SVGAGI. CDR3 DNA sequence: TGTGCCAGCAGGACGACAGCTTTCTCCTACGAGCAGTACTTC. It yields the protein CASRTTAFSYEQYF.

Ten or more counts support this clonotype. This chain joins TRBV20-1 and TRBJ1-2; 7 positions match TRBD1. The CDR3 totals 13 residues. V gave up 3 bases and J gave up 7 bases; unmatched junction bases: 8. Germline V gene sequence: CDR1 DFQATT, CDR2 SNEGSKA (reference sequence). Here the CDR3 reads CSARFDREVGYTF. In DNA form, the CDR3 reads TGCAGTGCTAGGTTCGACAGGGAGGTTGGCTACACCTTC.

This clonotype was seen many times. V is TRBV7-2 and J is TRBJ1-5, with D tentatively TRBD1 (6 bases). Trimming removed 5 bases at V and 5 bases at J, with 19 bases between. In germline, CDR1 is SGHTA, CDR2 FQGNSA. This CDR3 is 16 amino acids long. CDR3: CASSQQGTGAYQPQHF. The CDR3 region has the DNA TGTGCCAGCAGCCAGCAAGGCACGGGGGCCTATCAGCCCCAGCATTTT.

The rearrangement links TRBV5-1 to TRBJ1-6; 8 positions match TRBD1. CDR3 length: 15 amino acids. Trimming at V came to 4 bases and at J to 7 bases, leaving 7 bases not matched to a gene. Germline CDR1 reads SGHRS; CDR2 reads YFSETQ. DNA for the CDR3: TGCGCCAGCAGCGCACAGGGGGGCTTAAATTCACCCCTCCACTTT. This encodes CASSAQGGLNSPLHF.

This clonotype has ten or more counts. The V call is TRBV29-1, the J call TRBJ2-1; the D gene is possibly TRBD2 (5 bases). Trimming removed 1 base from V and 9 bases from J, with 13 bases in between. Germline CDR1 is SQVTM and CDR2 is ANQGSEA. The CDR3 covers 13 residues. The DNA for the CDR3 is TGCAGCGTTGAAGCTCGGGGAACTTTTGAGCAGTTCTTC. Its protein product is CSVEARGTFEQFF.

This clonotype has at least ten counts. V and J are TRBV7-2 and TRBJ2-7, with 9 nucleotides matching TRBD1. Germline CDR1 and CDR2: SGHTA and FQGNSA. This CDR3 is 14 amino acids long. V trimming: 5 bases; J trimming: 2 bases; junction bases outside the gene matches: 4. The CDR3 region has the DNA TGTGCCAGCAGCCAGGGGGACAGGGCCTACGAGCAGTACTTC. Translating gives CASSQGDRAYEQYF. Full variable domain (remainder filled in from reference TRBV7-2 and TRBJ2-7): GAGVSQSPSNKVTEKGKDVELRCDPISGHTALYWYRQSLGQGLEFLIYFQGNSAPDKSGLPSDRFSAERTGGSVSTLTIQRTQQEDSAVYLCASSQGDRAYEQYFGPGTRLTVT.

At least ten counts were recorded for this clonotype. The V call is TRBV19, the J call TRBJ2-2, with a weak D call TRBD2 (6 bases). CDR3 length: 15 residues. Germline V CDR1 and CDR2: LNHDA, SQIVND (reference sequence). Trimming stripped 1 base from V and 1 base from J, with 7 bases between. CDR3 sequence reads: CASSIAGVNTGELFF. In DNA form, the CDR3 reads TGTGCCAGTAGTATAGCGGGGGTGAACACCGGGGAGCTGTTTTTT.

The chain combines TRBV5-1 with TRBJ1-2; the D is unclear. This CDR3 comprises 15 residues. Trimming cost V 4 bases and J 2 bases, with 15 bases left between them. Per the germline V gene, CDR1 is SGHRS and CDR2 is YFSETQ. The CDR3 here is CASSAALADNYGYTF. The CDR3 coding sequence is TGCGCCAGCAGCGCGGCCCTTGCTGACAACTATGGCTACACCTTC.

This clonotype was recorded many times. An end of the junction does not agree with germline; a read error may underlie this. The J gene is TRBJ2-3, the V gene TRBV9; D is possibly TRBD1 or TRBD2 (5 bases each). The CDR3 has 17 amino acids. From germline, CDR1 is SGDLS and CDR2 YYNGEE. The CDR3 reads CASTRDVSPLFTDTQYF. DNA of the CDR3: TGTGCTAGCACCCGGGACGTCTCTCCACTTTTCACAGATACGCAGTATTTT.

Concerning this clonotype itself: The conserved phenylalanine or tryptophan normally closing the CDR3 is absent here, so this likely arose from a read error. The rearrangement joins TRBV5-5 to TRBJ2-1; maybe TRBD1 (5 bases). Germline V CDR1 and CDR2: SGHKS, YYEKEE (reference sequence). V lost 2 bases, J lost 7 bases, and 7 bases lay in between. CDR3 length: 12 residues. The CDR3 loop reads CASSLTGNEQFY. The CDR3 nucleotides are TGTGCCAGCAGCTTAACAGGAAATGAGCAGTTCTAC.

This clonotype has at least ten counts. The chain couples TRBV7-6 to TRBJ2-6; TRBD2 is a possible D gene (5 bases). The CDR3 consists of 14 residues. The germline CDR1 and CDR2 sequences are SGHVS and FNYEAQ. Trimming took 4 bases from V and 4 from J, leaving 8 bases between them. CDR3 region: CASSSRGGANVLTF. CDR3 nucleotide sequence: TGTGCCAGCAGCTCTCGGGGAGGGGCCAACGTCCTGACTTTC.

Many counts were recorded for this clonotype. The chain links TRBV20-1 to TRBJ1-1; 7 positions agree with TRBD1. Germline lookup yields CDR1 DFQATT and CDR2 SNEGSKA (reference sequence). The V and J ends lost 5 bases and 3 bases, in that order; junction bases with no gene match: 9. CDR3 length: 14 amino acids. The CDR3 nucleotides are TGCAGTGCTCGAAACAGGGGTCCGGACACTGAAGCTTTCTTT. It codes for CSARNRGPDTEAFF.

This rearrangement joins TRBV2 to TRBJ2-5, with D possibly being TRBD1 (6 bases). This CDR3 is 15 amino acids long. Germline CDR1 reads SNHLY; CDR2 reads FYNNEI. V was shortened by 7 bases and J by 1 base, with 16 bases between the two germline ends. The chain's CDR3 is CASNPGTLPQETQYF. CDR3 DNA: TGTGCCAGCAACCCCGGGACACTTCCCCAAGAGACCCAGTACTTC.

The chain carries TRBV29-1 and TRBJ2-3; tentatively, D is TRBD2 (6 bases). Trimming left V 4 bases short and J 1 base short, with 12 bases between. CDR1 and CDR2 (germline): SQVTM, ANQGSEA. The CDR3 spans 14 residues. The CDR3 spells CSVVPPSGTDTQYF. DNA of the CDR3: TGCAGCGTTGTCCCCCCTAGCGGCACAGATACGCAGTATTTT.

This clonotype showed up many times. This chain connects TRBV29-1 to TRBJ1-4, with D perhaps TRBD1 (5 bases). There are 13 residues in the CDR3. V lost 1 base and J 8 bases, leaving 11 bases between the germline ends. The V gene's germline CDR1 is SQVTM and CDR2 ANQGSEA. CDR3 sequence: CSVEVRVGEKLFF. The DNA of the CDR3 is TGCAGCGTTGAAGTCAGGGTGGGGGAAAAACTGTTTTTT.

CDR3 sequence reads: CASSEDWVGANIQYF. DNA for the CDR3: TGTGCCAGCAGTGAAGACTGGGTTGGGGCAAACATTCAGTACTTC. The V and J genes are TRBV2 and TRBJ2-4; TRBD1 is a possible D gene (5 bases). This CDR3 contains 15 residues. V shed 1 base and J shed 6 bases, with 13 bases lying between them. CDR1 and CDR2 from the germline V gene are SNHLY and FYNNEI.

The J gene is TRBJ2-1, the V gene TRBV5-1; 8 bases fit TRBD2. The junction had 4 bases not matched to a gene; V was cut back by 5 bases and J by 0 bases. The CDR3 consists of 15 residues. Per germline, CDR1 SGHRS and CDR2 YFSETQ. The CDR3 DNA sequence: TGCGCCAGCAGGTCGACTAGCGACTCCTACAATGAGCAGTTCTTC. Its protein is CASRSTSDSYNEQFF.

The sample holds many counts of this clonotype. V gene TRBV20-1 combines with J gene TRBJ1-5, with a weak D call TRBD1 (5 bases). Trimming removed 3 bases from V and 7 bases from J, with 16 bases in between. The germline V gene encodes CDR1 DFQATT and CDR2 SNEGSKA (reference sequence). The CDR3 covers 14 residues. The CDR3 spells CSASGGGAGQPQHF. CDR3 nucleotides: TGCAGTGCTAGCGGGGGAGGGGCGGGACAGCCCCAGCATTTT.

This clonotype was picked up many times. Here the CDR3 reads CASSYPRTSGGAEDTQYF. DNA for the CDR3: TGTGCCAGCAGCTACCCACGGACTAGCGGGGGGGCAGAAGATACGCAGTATTTT. The chain joins TRBV11-2 to TRBJ2-3; 15 bases line up with TRBD2. V was pared by 4 bases and J by 5 bases, with 10 bases of the junction left unmatched. The CDR3 is made up of 18 amino acids. Per germline, CDR1 SGHAT and CDR2 FQNNGV.

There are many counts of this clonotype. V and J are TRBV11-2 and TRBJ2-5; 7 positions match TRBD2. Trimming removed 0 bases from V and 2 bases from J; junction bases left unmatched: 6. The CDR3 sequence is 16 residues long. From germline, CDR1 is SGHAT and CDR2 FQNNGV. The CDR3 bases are TGTGCCAGCAGCTTAGAATTGCGGGGGAGGCAAGAGACCCAGTACTTC. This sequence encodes CASSLELRGRQETQYF.

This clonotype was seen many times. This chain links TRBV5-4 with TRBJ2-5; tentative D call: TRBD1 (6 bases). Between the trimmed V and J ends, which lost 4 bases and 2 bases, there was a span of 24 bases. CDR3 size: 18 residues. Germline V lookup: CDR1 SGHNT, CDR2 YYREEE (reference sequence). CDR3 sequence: CASSSASDRTRTQETQYF. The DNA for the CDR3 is TGTGCCAGCAGCAGCGCTTCCGACAGGACCCGCACTCAAGAGACCCAGTACTTC.

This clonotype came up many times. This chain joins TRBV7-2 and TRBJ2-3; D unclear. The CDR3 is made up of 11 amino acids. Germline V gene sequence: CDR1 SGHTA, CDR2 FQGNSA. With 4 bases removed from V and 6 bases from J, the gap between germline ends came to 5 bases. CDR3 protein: CASSSQDTQYF. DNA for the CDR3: TGTGCCAGCAGCTCCCAGGATACGCAGTATTTT.

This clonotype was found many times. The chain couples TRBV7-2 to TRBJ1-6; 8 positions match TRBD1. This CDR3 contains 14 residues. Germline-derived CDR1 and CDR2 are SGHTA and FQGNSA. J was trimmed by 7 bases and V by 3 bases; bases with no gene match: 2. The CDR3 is CASSLNRGNSPLHF. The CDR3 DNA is TGTGCCAGCAGCTTGAACAGGGGGAATTCACCCCTCCACTTT.